This T cell receptor beta chain was sequenced during a study of tumor-infiltrating lymphocytes in oesophageal squamous cell carcinoma. This clonotype was found many times. TCRdb used MiXCR to reprocess the PCR reads, holding one entry per CDR3 protein. Here the sample spans 15,000 to 20,000 distinct CDR3 sequences, about 43% being singletons. CDR1 is MNHNS, CDR2 SASEGT, per germline. V lost 4 bases to trimming and J lost 4 bases; unmatched junction nucleotides: 4. CDR3 length: 15 residues. The sample was normal esophageal tissue next to the tumor. The chain couples TRBV6-1 to TRBJ1-5; the match to TRBD1 covers 10 bases. The receptor's source is a female donor with esophageal squamous cell carcinoma. This CDR3 reads CASSGGQGMNQPQHF. The DNA for the CDR3 is TGTGCCAGCAGTGGGGGACAGGGGATGAATCAGCCCCAGCATTTT.